One and the same sample provided the 26 T cell receptor beta chains below, sequenced in a study of blood T cell repertoires in COVID-19 (TCRdb year 2020). The receptor library was made with the immunoSEQ multiplex PCR assay. The table was pulled from immuneACCESS by TCRdb, which kept in-frame rearrangements only. Such tables lose some clones; where checked, under half of the loss comes from unresolved V genes, and the rest has no known cause. In all, the sample holds tens of thousands of clones, and around 90% of those were seen once. Around 5% of the sample is in the top ten clones. The material sequenced was peripheral blood. The source of these receptors is an elderly woman with active COVID-19.

This chain uses TRBV2 with TRBJ2-1; the D gene is possibly TRBD1 (5 bases). Per the germline V gene, CDR1 is SNHLY and CDR2 is FYNNEI. This CDR3 has 15 amino acids. V was shortened by 4 bases and J by 1 base, with 11 bases between the two germline ends. This chain's CDR3 is CASSGNRGSYNEQFF. The CDR3 DNA reads as TGTGCCAGCAGTGGCAATAGGGGTTCCTACAATGAGCAGTTCTTC.

CDR3 sequence reads: CASSSAWEGDLRKLFF. The CDR3 region has the DNA TGTGCCAGCAGCTCGGCTTGGGAGGGGGACCTGAGAAAACTGTTTTTT. J is TRBJ1-4 and V is TRBV5-6; TRBD1 might be the D (6 bases). The CDR3 has 16 residues. From germline, CDR1 is SGHDT and CDR2 YYEEEE. V was pared by 3 bases and J by 10 bases, with 22 bases between.

The chain has TRBV20-1 and TRBJ2-3, with TRBD2 matching 12 bases. Germline V gene sequence: CDR1 DFQATT, CDR2 SNEGSKA (reference sequence). The CDR3 loop spans 19 amino acids. Trimming cost V 3 bases and J 4 bases; bases outside gene matches: 17. This chain's CDR3 is CSASRRLAGDFFDADTQYF. CDR3 DNA sequence: TGCAGTGCTAGTCGACGACTAGCGGGAGACTTCTTTGATGCAGATACGCAGTATTTT.

The chain joins TRBV29-1 to TRBJ2-7; D perhaps matches TRBD2 (6 bases). V lost 5 bases and J lost 2, with 19 bases in between. From germline, CDR1 is SQVTM and CDR2 ANQGSEA. The CDR3 length is 15 residues. The CDR3 nucleotides are TGCAGCGTTAAACTCTCGACTTGGGGGGCCTACGAGCAGTACTTC. This translates into CSVKLSTWGAYEQYF.

CDR3 protein: CASSFAVQETQYF. For the CDR3, the DNA is TGTGCCAGCAGTTTCGCAGTCCAAGAGACCCAGTACTTC. V usage is TRBV12-3 or TRBV12-4 and J usage is TRBJ2-5; D not resolved. The V gene lost 3 bases and the J gene lost 1 base, with 6 bases spanning the gap. The CDR3 covers 13 residues.

The genes are TRBV4-1 and TRBJ2-5; 9 bases match TRBD2. The germline gives CDR1 MGHRA, CDR2 YSYEKL. The V gene end was trimmed by 0 bases and the J gene end by 4 bases; junction bases not matched to a gene: 24. The CDR3 covers 22 residues. The CDR3 DNA reads as TGCGCCAGCAGCCAAGATAGGGCTACGGCGCTAGCGGGACAACTGGGAGGAGAGACCCAGTACTTC. It specifies CASSQDRATALAGQLGGETQYF.

V and J are TRBV2 and TRBJ1-2, with 9 bases aligning to TRBD1. Germline lookup yields CDR1 SNHLY and CDR2 FYNNEI. The V gene end was trimmed by 6 bases and the J gene end by 2 bases; junction bases not matched to a gene: 4. The length of the CDR3 is 14 residues. Here the CDR3 DNA reads TGTGCCAGCAGGGGGGACAGGGTGAACTATGGCTACACCTTC. Encoded protein: CASRGDRVNYGYTF.

The chain joins TRBV19 to TRBJ2-1; D unclear. Trimming stripped 7 bases from V and 2 bases from J, with 9 bases between. CDR1 is LNHDA, CDR2 SQIVND, per germline (reference sequence). CDR3 length: 13 residues. CDR3 amino acids: CASTQTPYNEQFF. CDR3 DNA: TGTGCCAGTACCCAGACTCCCTACAATGAGCAGTTCTTC.

The gene calls are TRBV28 and TRBJ1-3, with D perhaps TRBD1 (5 bases). The germline V gene has CDR1 MDHEN and CDR2 SYDVKM. CDR3 length: 14 amino acids. V lost 6 bases and J lost 2, with 11 bases in between. CDR3 in DNA: TGTGCCAGCAGAGCTTCAGGGACTGGAAACACCATATATTTT. This codes for CASRASGTGNTIYF.

J is TRBJ2-1 and V is TRBV19; 13 nucleotides align to TRBD2. From germline, CDR1 is LNHDA and CDR2 SQIVND (reference sequence). J lost 4 bases, V lost 5 bases, and 5 bases had no gene match. The CDR3 contains 16 residues. The CDR3 DNA follows: TGTGCCAGTAGTCCGCAGGGACTAGCGGGATACAATGAGCAGTTCTTC. This gives the protein CASSPQGLAGYNEQFF.

CDR3 bases: TGTGCCAGTAGTATGGTGGGAGCCGACGAGCAGTACTTC. Amino acid sequence: CASSMVGADEQYF. The chain employs TRBV19 and TRBJ2-7; perhaps TRBD2 as D (5 bases). The CDR3 totals 13 residues. V was trimmed by 3 bases and J by 5 bases, leaving 11 bases between them. Germline V CDR1 and CDR2: LNHDA, SQIVND (reference sequence).

The chain joins TRBV18 to TRBJ1-6; 9 nucleotides match TRBD1. CDR1 and CDR2 from the germline V gene are KGHSH and LQKENI. CDR3 length: 15 residues. Losses at the gene ends were 2 bases for V and 6 bases for J; bases not matched to a gene: 2. CDR3 DNA: TGTGCCAGCTCACCAAGACAGGGGGGTAATTCACCCCTCCACTTT. Translated: CASSPRQGGNSPLHF.

The rearrangement links TRBV27 to TRBJ2-7; no clear D. CDR1 and CDR2 from the germline V gene are MNHEY and SMNVEV (reference sequence). V was cut by 1 base and J by 0 bases, with 7 bases left in between. There are 14 residues in the CDR3. CDR3 region: CASSLLRNSYEQYF. In DNA, the CDR3 is TGTGCCAGCAGTTTATTGAGGAACTCCTACGAGCAGTACTTC.

The chain employs TRBV28 and TRBJ1-5, with no clear D. CDR3 length equals 16 residues. Per the germline V gene, CDR1 is MDHEN and CDR2 is SYDVKM. Deletions cut 6 bases from V and 4 bases from J, with 19 bases between. The CDR3 loop reads CASSPTESLRNQPQHF. The CDR3 DNA is TGTGCCAGCAGCCCGACGGAATCTTTGAGGAATCAGCCCCAGCATTTT.

This clone was seen a handful of times. The chain employs TRBV7-9 and TRBJ2-2; TRBD1 matches 9 bases. V gave up 5 bases and J gave up 2 bases; unmatched junction bases: 3. The CDR3 totals 15 residues. Germline V gene lookup returns CDR1 SEHNR and CDR2 FQNEAQ (reference sequence). The CDR3 DNA sequence: TGTGCCAGCAGCCCGGGACAGGGCAACACCGGGGAGCTGTTTTTT. Translated, it gives CASSPGQGNTGELFF.

The chain combines TRBV9 with TRBJ2-4; a weak D match, TRBD1 (5 bases). The germline V gene encodes CDR1 SGDLS and CDR2 YYNGEE. The CDR3 spans 16 residues. V lost 5 bases and J 5 bases, leaving 20 bases between the germline ends. CDR3 region: CASSPNPTVGQNIQYF. The CDR3 DNA reads TGTGCCAGCAGTCCCAACCCGACAGTTGGTCAAAACATTCAGTACTTC.

The rearrangement joins TRBV3-1 (or the pseudogene TRBV3-2) to TRBJ2-7, with TRBD1 matching over 7 bases. The CDR3 runs to 13 residues. Looked up from germline, CDR1 is LGHDT and CDR2 is YNNKEL (reference sequence). The junction had 2 bases not matched to a gene; V was cut back by 4 bases and J by 2 bases. This CDR3 reads CASSPGQTYEQYF. DNA for the CDR3: TGTGCCAGCAGCCCGGGACAGACCTACGAGCAGTACTTC.

This rearrangement joins TRBV19 to TRBJ2-3, with 10 bases fitting TRBD1. Per germline, CDR1 LNHDA and CDR2 SQIVND (reference sequence). The CDR3 is made up of 14 amino acids. V lost 9 bases and J lost 3; bases outside the gene matches: 6. CDR3 coding DNA: TGTGCCAGCTCCGACAGGGGGCTTACAGATACGCAGTATTTT. Translation: CASSDRGLTDTQYF.

This clone has only one observation. This rearrangement joins TRBV7-7 to TRBJ2-3; D may be TRBD2 (5 bases). The V gene's germline CDR1 is SSHAT and CDR2 FNYEAQ (reference sequence). CDR3 length equals 17 residues. V was pared by 5 bases and J by 0 bases, with 18 bases between. The CDR3 spells CASSPGVSESSTDTQYF. DNA of the CDR3: TGTGCCAGCAGCCCCGGGGTGTCTGAGTCTAGCACAGATACGCAGTATTTT.

This chain links TRBV3-1 (or the pseudogene TRBV3-2) with TRBJ1-1; D unresolved. V lost 4 bases to trimming and J lost 4 bases, with 16 bases between them. Germline V lookup: CDR1 LGHDT, CDR2 YNNKEL (reference sequence). CDR3 length equals 15 residues. The chain's CDR3 is CASSPNSGLGTEAFF. The CDR3 DNA follows: TGTGCCAGCAGCCCAAATTCGGGTTTGGGCACTGAAGCTTTCTTT.

CDR3 DNA: TGTGCCAGCAGTACCTTCCGGGACAGGGAAGCTTTCTTT. Encoded protein: CASSTFRDREAFF. This rearrangement joins TRBV27 to TRBJ1-1; 8 bases line up with TRBD1. V shed 5 bases and J 8 bases; nucleotides not matched to a gene: 7. Germline lookup yields CDR1 MNHEY and CDR2 SMNVEV (reference sequence). The CDR3 is 13 residues long.

The chain combines TRBV6-2 or TRBV6-3 with TRBJ2-6; 8 positions match TRBD1. The germline gives CDR1 MNHEY, CDR2 SVGEGT. The CDR3 is 15 amino acids. V was pared by 4 bases and J by 2 bases, with 1 base of the junction left unmatched. Here the CDR3 DNA reads TGTGCCAGCAGTTGGACAGGGCCTGGGGCCAACGTCCTGACTTTC. Its protein is CASSWTGPGANVLTF.

The V and J genes are TRBV9 and TRBJ1-1; perhaps TRBD1 as D (6 bases). This CDR3 has 15 residues. Trimming took off 2 bases at V and 0 bases at J, with 11 bases between the two ends. CDR1 is SGDLS, CDR2 YYNGEE, per germline. Here the CDR3 DNA reads TGTGCCAGCAGCGTTATCAGGGGAGTGAACACTGAAGCTTTCTTT. This gives the protein CASSVIRGVNTEAFF.

The chain joins TRBV24-1 to TRBJ1-5, with a possible D match to TRBD1 (5 bases). Looked up from germline, CDR1 is KGHDR and CDR2 is SFDVKD. The CDR3 sequence is 13 residues long. The ends were cut back, 4 bases at V and 9 bases at J, with 12 bases in the middle. Here the CDR3 reads CATSDDSLGPQHF. The DNA of the CDR3 is TGTGCCACCAGTGACGACAGTCTGGGGCCCCAGCATTTT.

This rearrangement joins TRBV29-1 to TRBJ2-1; TRBD2 aligns across 9 bases. This CDR3 comprises 13 residues. CDR1 and CDR2 (germline): SQVTM, ANQGSEA. V was clipped by 4 bases and J by 6 bases; unmatched bases: 4. The CDR3 spells CSVGVAGVNEQFF. CDR3 coding DNA: TGCAGCGTTGGAGTAGCGGGAGTCAATGAGCAGTTCTTC.

The chain uses TRBV5-4 and TRBJ1-6; the D gene is possibly TRBD1 (5 bases). CDR1 and CDR2 (germline): SGHNT, YYREEE (reference sequence). V shed 6 bases and J shed 5 bases, with 9 bases lying between them. This CDR3 is 13 amino acids long. The CDR3, as DNA: TGTGCCAGCACGGACACAAATAATTCACCCCTCCACTTT. Translated, it gives CASTDTNNSPLHF.